This T cell receptor beta chain came from a study of PD-1 blockade in classical Hodgkin lymphoma (dated by TCRdb to 2018 to 2021). Context from the whole study: The study used TCR beta sequencing and CyTOF to define a peripheral blood immune signature of response to PD-1 blockade in classical Hodgkin lymphoma. What the work shows at the level of the full study, not this receptor alone: Baseline TCR diversity was reported as lower in newly diagnosed patients than in healthy donors, and lower still in relapsed/refractory patients. The study was limited to a single clinical trial cohort, and causes of repertoire differences, possibly disease activity or prior therapy, remained undefined.

The CDR3 holds 14 amino acids from the cysteine to the phenylalanine. Only CDR3 DNA is held: 42 bases, read in frame from base 1. At the junction V is shortened by 6 bases and J by 6 bases; bases outside the gene matches: 7. Via the germline V gene, CDR1 is SNHLY and CDR2 FYNNEI. As for this clone: Its antigen is currently not known. One base away there is no much larger clone; base qualities are not given.

Genomic DNA was isolated using the Qiagen DNeasy kit from unsorted PBMCs as well as from negatively selected CD4+ and CD8+ fractions. TCR beta CDR3 regions were amplified by immunoSEQ multiplex PCR using primers annealing to V and J segments. Amplification bias was minimized using a synthetic immune receptor repertoire, and residual bias was removed computationally after sequencing. In the source study's methods: Repertoire diversity was quantified as the Shannon entropy index using custom Python scripts. The unsorted, CD4+ and CD8+ repertoires were each analyzed separately, with the exception of combined analyses, where CD4+ and CD8+ sequences were merged in silico. TCRdb stores this immuneACCESS table with in-frame sequences only. Part of the clones is absent; in the studies checked, under half of the shortfall reflects unresolved V genes, and no reason is known for the rest. D and trimming were read from the DNA, whereas the V and J calls and clone size are those reported in that table. Counted in this sample were fewer than 35,000 clones; approximately 89% of them appeared once. The top ten clones comprise over 3% of the sample.

The meaning of the sample's time point label: newly diagnosed, previously untreated cHL patient sample. As a comparison group for the relapsed/refractory trial patients, PBMCs from patients with newly diagnosed, previously untreated classical Hodgkin lymphoma were sequenced. Peripheral blood was collected in 8 mL Vacutainer Cell Preparation Tubes, from which PBMCs were isolated by centrifugation and then cryopreserved. This clonotype was sampled from a human donor with classical Hodgkin lymphoma. The V and J genes are TRBV2 and TRBJ1-4, and TRBD1 aligns with 7 junction nucleotides. The sequenced sample consisted of peripheral blood mononuclear cells (PBMCs). The bases are TGTGCCAGCAGCGCAGACAGGGCTGATGAAAAACTGTTTTTT. It encodes CASSADRADEKLFF.